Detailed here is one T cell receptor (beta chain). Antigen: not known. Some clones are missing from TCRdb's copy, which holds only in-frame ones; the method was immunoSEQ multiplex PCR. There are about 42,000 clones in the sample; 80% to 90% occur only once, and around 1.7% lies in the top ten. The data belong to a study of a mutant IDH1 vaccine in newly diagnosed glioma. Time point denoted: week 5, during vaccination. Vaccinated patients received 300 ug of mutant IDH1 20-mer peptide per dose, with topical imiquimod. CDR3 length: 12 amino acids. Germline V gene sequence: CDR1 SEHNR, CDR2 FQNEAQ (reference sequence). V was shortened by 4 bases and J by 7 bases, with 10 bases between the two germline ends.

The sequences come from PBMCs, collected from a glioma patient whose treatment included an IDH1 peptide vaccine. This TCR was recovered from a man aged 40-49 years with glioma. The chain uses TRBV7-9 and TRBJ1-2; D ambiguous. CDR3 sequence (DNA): TGTGCCAGCAGCTCCCGGGCGCGTGGCTACACCTTC. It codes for CASSSRARGYTF.